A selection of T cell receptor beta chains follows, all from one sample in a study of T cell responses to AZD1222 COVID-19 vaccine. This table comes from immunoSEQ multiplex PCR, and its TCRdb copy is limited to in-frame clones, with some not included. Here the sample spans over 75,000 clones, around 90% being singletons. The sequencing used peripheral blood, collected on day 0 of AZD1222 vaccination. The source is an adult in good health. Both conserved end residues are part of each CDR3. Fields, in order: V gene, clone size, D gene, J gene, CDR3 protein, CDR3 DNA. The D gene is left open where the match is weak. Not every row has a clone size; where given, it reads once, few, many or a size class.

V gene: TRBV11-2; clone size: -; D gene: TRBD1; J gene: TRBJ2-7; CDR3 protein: CASSGTGGRYEQYF; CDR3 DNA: TGTGCCAGCAGCGGGACAGGGGGCAGGTACGAGCAGTACTTC
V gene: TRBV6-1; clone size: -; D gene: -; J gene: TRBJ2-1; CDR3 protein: CASSELKTYNEQFF; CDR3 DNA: TGTGCCAGCAGTGAACTCAAAACTTACAATGAGCAGTTCTTC
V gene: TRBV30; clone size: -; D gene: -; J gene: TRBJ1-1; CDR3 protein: CAWSVLAPPGVPEAFF; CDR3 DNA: TGTGCCTGGAGTGTACTAGCCCCCCCAGGGGTCCCTGAAGCTTTCTTT
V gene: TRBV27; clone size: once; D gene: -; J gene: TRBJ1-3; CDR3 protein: CASSSSGGRGNTIYF; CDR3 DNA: TGTGCCAGCAGCTCCTCCGGCGGAAGAGGAAACACCATATATTTT
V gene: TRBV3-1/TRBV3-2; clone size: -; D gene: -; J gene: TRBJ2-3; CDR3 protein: CASSQFGRSTDTQYF; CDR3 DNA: TGTGCCAGCAGCCAATTTGGGCGGAGCACAGATACGCAGTATTTT
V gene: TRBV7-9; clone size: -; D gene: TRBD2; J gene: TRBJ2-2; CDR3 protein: CATGGLAGGPNTGELFF; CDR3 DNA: TGTGCCACCGGCGGACTAGCGGGAGGGCCTAACACCGGGGAGCTGTTTTTT
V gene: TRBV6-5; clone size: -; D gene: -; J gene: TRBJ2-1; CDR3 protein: CASRPPGTTYNEQFF; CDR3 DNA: TGTGCCAGCAGGCCTCCAGGGACAACCTACAATGAGCAGTTCTTC
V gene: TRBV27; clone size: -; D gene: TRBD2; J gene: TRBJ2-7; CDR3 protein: CASSGLAGAYEQYF; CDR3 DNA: TGTGCCAGCAGTGGACTAGCGGGAGCCTACGAGCAGTACTTC
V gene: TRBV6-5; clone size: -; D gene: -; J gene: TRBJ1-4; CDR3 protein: CASSDRINEKLFF; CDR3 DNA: TGTGCCAGCTCGGACAGAATCAATGAAAAACTGTTTTTT
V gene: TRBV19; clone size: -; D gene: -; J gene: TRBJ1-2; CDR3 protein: CASSIVRSSLYGYTF; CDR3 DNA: TGTGCCAGTAGTATAGTTCGGTCCTCACTCTATGGCTACACCTTC
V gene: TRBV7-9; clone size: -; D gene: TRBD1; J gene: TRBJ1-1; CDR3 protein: CASSPGQGEQAFF; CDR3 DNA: TGTGCCAGCAGCCCTGGACAGGGGGAACAGGCTTTCTTT
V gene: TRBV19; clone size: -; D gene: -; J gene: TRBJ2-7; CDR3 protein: CASSIGVASGTPYEQYF; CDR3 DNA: TGTGCCAGTAGTATAGGAGTAGCAAGTGGTACTCCCTACGAGCAGTACTTC
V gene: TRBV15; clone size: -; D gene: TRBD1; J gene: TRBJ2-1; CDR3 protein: CATSRGTGTGNNEQFF; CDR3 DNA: TGTGCCACCAGCAGAGGCACCGGGACAGGGAACAATGAGCAGTTCTTC
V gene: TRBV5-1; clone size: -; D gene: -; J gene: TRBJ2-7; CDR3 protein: CASSLEGAPYEQYF; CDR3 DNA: TGCGCCAGCAGCTTGGAAGGGGCCCCCTACGAGCAGTACTTC
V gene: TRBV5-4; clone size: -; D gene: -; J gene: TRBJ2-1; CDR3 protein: CASSPARVRSSYNEQFF; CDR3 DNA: TGTGCCAGCAGCCCCGCAAGGGTTCGGAGCTCCTACAATGAGCAGTTCTTC
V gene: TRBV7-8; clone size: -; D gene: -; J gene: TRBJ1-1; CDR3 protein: CASSLGTLVRTEAFF; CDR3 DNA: TGTGCCAGCAGCTTAGGGACACTAGTGCGCACTGAAGCTTTCTTT
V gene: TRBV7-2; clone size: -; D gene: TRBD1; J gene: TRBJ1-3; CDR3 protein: CASRGTGDGDTIYF; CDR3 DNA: TGTGCCAGCAGGGGGACAGGGGATGGGGACACCATATATTTT
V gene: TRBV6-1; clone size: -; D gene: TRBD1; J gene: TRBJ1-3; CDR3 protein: CASSEQGARNTIYF; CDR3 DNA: TGTGCCAGCAGTGAACAGGGGGCTCGAAACACCATATATTTT
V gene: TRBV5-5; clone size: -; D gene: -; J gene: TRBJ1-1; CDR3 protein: CASSLEQGNTEAFF; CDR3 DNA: TGTGCCAGCAGCTTGGAGCAGGGGAACACTGAAGCTTTCTTT
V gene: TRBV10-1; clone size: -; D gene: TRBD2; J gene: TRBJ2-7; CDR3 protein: CASSGHRGLTSGSYEQYF; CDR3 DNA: TGCGCCAGCAGTGGGCACAGGGGGCTAACTAGCGGGAGCTACGAGCAGTACTTC
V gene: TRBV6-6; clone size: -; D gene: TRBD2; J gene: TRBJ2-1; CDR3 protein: CASSLGVAGEGNEQFF; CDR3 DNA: TGTGCCAGCAGTTTGGGGGTAGCGGGAGAGGGCAATGAGCAGTTCTTC
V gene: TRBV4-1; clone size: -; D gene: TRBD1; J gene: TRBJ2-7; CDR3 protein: CASSQPQGALEQYF; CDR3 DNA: TGCGCCAGCAGCCAACCGCAGGGGGCCCTCGAGCAGTACTTC
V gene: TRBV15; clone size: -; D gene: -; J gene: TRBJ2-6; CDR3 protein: CATSNGDYSGANVLTF; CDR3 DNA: TGTGCCACCAGCAATGGTGACTACTCTGGGGCCAACGTCCTGACTTTC
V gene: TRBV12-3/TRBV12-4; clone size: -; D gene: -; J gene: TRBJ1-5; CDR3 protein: CASSPSGHQPQHF; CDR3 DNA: TGTGCCAGCAGCCCCTCGGGCCACCAGCCCCAGCATTTT
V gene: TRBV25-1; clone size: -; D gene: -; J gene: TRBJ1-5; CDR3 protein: CASSEEAWGDQPQHF; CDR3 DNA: TGTGCCAGCAGTGAAGAGGCGTGGGGTGATCAGCCCCAGCATTTT
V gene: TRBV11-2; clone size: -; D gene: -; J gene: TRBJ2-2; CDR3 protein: CASSLGGRNTGELFF; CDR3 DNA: TGTGCCAGCAGCTTAGGGGGGCGGAACACCGGGGAGCTGTTTTTT